This TCR beta chain was recovered during a study of glioma-infiltrating T cells after dendritic cell vaccination. Study summary: Dendritic cell vaccine was injected intradermally three times, biweekly.

Germline loops: CDR1 PRHDT, CDR2 FYEKMQ (reference sequence). This CDR3 contains 16 residues. A remark on this clone: An end of the junction differs from the germline gene, which may be a read error.

Sequenced by immunoSEQ multiplex PCR; TCRdb stores in-frame clones only, minus some. The top ten hold about a sixth of the sample, which has about 92,000 clones, 70% to 90% seen once. The TCR sequence derives from a human donor with glioblastoma. The chain carries TRBV13 and TRBJ2-1; 12 positions agree with TRBD1. The source was blood, collected before dendritic cell vaccination. The CDR3 coding sequence is TGTGCCAGCAGCATAGGGACAGGGGGCGCAGTAAATGAGCAGTTCTTC. It codes for CASSIGTGGAVNEQFF.